Included here is one T cell receptor (beta chain) sequence, with context. The sample belongs to a study of blood T cell repertoires in COVID-19. Study background: Donors in the United States, Italy and Spain gave samples during acute or convalescent COVID-19. PBMCs, B-cell-depleted T cells, or T cells provided the cDNA or gDNA that made up the material.

In the study's own analysis: Reference gene primers were amplified, and this amplification served to estimate nucleated cell counts. The data were produced by immunoSEQ multiplex PCR, yet TCRdb's version contains in-frame clones alone and is incomplete. The DNA gave D and trimming, while V, J and clone size come from that table. Here the sample spans around 99,000 clones, roughly 78% being singletons. The CDR3 sequence is 13 residues long. V lost 7 bases and J 9 bases, leaving 16 bases between the germline ends. Germline V CDR1 and CDR2: MNHEY, SVGAGI. The sequenced sample consisted of peripheral blood. The chain links TRBV6-5 to TRBJ1-5; perhaps TRBD1 as D (5 bases). The receptor was isolated from a woman at least 80 years old with active or convalescent COVID-19. The CDR3 region is CASKALGDTPQHF. CDR3 nucleotide sequence: TGTGCCAGCAAGGCCCTAGGGGATACGCCCCAGCATTTT.